This T cell receptor (beta chain) came from a study of blood T cell repertoires in COVID-19. Germline V gene data show CDR1 as MDHEN and CDR2 as SYDVKM. The CDR3 runs to 14 residues. V was clipped by 6 bases and J by 0 bases, with 11 bases between them. In the authors' methods: Reference gene primer amplification in the assay estimated nucleated cell counts. Libraries were prepared by immunoSEQ multiplex PCR; TCRdb keeps only in-frame clonotypes and omits some of them. That table supplies the V and J calls and clone size; D and trimming were determined from the DNA. Among more than 65,000 clones, roughly 87% were seen once, and the ten largest hold more than 4.5%.

The sequenced sample consisted of peripheral blood. The chain links TRBV28 to TRBJ1-1; possibly TRBD1 for D (5 bases). This receptor was obtained from a man aged 55 to 70 with acute or convalescent COVID-19. The CDR3 spells CASRGASLNTEAFF. CDR3 coding DNA: TGTGCCAGCAGAGGGGCGTCGCTGAACACTGAAGCTTTCTTT.